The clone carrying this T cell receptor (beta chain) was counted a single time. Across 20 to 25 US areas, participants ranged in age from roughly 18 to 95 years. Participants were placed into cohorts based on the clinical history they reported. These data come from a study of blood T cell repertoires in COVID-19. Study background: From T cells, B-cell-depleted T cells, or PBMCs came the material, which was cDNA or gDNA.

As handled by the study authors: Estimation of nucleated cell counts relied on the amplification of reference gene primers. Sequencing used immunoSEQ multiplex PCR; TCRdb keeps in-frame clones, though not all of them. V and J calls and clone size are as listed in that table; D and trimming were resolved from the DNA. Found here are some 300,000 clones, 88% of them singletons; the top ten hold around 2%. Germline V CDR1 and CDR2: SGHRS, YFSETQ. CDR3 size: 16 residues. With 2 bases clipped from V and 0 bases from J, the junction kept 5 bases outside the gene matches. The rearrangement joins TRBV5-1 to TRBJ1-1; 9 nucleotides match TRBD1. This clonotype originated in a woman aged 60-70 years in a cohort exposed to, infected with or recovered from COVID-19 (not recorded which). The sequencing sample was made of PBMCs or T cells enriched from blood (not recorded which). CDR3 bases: TGCGCCAGCAGCTTCGGGACAGGGCAGATGAACACTGAAGCTTTCTTT. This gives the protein CASSFGTGQMNTEAFF.